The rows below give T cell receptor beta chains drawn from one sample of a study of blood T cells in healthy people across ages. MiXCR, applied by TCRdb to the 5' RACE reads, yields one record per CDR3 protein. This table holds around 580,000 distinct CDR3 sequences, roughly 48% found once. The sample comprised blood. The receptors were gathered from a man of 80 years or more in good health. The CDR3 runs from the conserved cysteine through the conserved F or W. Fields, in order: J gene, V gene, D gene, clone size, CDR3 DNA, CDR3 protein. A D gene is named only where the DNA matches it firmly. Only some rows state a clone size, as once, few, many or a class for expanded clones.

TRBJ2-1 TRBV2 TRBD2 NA TGTGCCAGCAGTGGGAGCGGGAGGGTATCCTACAATGAGCAGTTCTTC CASSGSGRVSYNEQFF
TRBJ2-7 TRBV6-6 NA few TGTGCCAGCAGTTCCCCTATCTACGAGCAGTACTTC CASSSPIYEQYF
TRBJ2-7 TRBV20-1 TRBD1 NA TGCAGTGCTAGGACAGGGGTCCACGAGCAGTACTTC CSARTGVHEQYF
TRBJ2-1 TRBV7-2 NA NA TGTGCCAGCAGCTTAGCGTCTAGCGTAAATGAGCAGTTCTTC CASSLASSVNEQFF
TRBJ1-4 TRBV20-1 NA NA TGCAGTGCTAGAGATGGGTTAGGACATACTGGTGAAAAACTGTTTTTT CSARDGLGHTGEKLFF
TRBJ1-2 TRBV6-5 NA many TGTGCCAGCAGAACAGGATTTCTTAGAAGCTACACCTTC CASRTGFLRSYTF
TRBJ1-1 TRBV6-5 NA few TGTGCAAGCGCTGGCGGGTTCTCTGAAGCTTTCTTT CASAGGFSEAFF
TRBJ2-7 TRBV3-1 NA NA TGTGCCAGCAGCCAAGGTAACGGGGCCACCTACGAGCAGTACTTC CASSQGNGATYEQYF
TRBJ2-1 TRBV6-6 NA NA TGTGCCAGCGCCGGACACGCGGGGGCGCGAACTCAAGAGACCCAGTTCTTC CASAGHAGARTQETQFF
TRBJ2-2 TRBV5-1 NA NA TGCGCCAGCAGAACAGCCAACACCGGGGAGCTGTTTTTT CASRTANTGELFF
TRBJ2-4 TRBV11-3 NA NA TGTGCCAGCGGCTTAATGGGTTTGGAGCAGTACTTC CASGLMGLEQYF
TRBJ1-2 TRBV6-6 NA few TGTGCCAGCAGCTACCCGGACACCCGCTATGGCTACACCTTC CASSYPDTRYGYTF
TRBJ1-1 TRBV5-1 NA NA TGCGCCAGCAGCGCCGTAGGCACTGAAGCTTTCTTT CASSAVGTEAFF
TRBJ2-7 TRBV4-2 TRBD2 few TGTGCCAGCAGCCAAAGAAGGGGCCTAGCGGGCTCCTACGAGCAGTACTTC CASSQRRGLAGSYEQYF
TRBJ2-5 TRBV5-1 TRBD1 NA TGCGCCAGCAGCTTCGCGACAGGGGGAGAGGAGACCCAGTACTTC CASSFATGGEETQYF
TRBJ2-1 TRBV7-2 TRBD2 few TGTGCCAGCAGCTTCCGAGCGGGGGGGACCTACAATGAGCAGTTCTTC CASSFRAGGTYNEQFF
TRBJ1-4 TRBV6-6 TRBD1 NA TGTGCCAGCAGTTACTCGCGGGACAGGGGGAATGAAAAACTGTTTTTT CASSYSRDRGNEKLFF
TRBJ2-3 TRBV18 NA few TGTGCCAGCTCACCTTCTCAAGGGAAGGAAAGCACAGATACGCAGTATTTT CASSPSQGKESTDTQYF
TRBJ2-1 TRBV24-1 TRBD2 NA TGTGCCACCAGTGGAACGAAGGGACTAGCAATCAATGAGCAGTTCTTC CATSGTKGLAINEQFF
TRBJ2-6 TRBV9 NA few TGTGCCAGCAGCGTAGGGGGTGCTGGGGCCAACGTCCTGACTTTC CASSVGGAGANVLTF
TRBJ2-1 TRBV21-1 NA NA TGTGCCAGCAGCAAAGCGCAGAACAATGGGCAGTTCTTC CASSKAQNNGQFF
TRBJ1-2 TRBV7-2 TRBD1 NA TGTGCCAGCAGCCGGCAGGGACAGGGGGGAGGCTATGGCTACACCTTC CASSRQGQGGGYGYTF
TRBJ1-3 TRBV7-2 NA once TGTGCCAGCAGCGCCGGGGGGTCCGCTAGCTCTGGAAACACCATATATTTT CASSAGGSASSGNTIYF
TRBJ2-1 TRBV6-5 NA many TGTGCCAGCAGTTCAATCACCGATGAGCAGTTCTTC CASSSITDEQFF
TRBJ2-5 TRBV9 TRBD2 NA TGTGCCAGCAGCGTATTCAGTCGGGGGGACGGGGAGACCCAGTACTTC CASSVFSRGDGETQYF
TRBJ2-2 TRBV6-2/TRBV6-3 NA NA TGTGCCAGCAGGCCCGGGACCCGGTCTTACGGGGAGCTGTTTTTT CASRPGTRSYGELFF
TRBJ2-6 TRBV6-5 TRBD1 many TGTGCCAGCAGTTCGCGGGACAGGGGTTCTGGGGCCAACGTCCTGACTTTC CASSSRDRGSGANVLTF
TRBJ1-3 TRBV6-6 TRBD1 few TGTGCCAGCAGTTCGGCGGGACAGGGATCCTCTGGAAACACCATATATTTT CASSSAGQGSSGNTIYF
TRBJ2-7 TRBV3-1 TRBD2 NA TGTGCCAGCAGCCCCCTCGCGGGGGGAATCCAGTACTTC CASSPLAGGIQYF
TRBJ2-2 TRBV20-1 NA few TGCAGTGCTAGAGGGGAGACGGGAAGCGGGGAGCTGTTTTTT CSARGETGSGELFF
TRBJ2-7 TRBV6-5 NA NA TGTGCCAGCAGTGACACGCGGACCTCCTACGAGCAGTACTTC CASSDTRTSYEQYF
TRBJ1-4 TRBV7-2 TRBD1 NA TGTGCCAGCAGCCCTAGGACAGGGGGTCTTGGAAAACTGTTTTTT CASSPRTGGLGKLFF